A selection of T cell receptor beta chains follows, all from one sample in a study of blood T cell repertoires in COVID-19. Measured with immunoSEQ multiplex PCR; TCRdb has only the in-frame clones, and not every one. The profile covers some 80,000 clones, with approximately 79% appearing a single time and less than 6% taken by the ten largest. Sequences were obtained from peripheral blood. These receptors all stem from an elderly woman with active or convalescent COVID-19. CDR3s include the opening cysteine and the closing phenylalanine or tryptophan. Each record gives: clone size, J gene, D gene, V gene, CDR3 DNA, CDR3 protein. D genes are given only for firm matches. Expanded clones get a size class; other rows say once, few or many, or leave the size out.

clone_size: -
j_call: TRBJ1-3
d_call: -
v_call: TRBV28
cdr3_nt: TGTGCCAGCAGTCCGTACTCTGGAAACACCATATATTTT
cdr3_aa: CASSPYSGNTIYF

clone_size: few
j_call: TRBJ1-2
d_call: TRBD1
v_call: TRBV5-4
cdr3_nt: TGTGCCAGCAGCTTGGATCCTTCAGGGGGCCGATATGGCTACACCTTC
cdr3_aa: CASSLDPSGGRYGYTF

clone_size: -
j_call: TRBJ1-5
d_call: -
v_call: TRBV5-1
cdr3_nt: TGCGCCAGCAGCTTGTCCCCCTCTTCGGGTGATCAGCCCCAGCATTTT
cdr3_aa: CASSLSPSSGDQPQHF

clone_size: -
j_call: TRBJ2-7
d_call: -
v_call: TRBV18
cdr3_nt: TGTGCCAGCTCACCAGCCGGGACTGGCCACTCCTACGAGCAGTACTTC
cdr3_aa: CASSPAGTGHSYEQYF

clone_size: -
j_call: TRBJ1-1
d_call: -
v_call: TRBV28
cdr3_nt: TGTGCCAGCAGCCCTACAGGGCACACTGAAGCTTTCTTT
cdr3_aa: CASSPTGHTEAFF

clone_size: -
j_call: TRBJ2-1
d_call: -
v_call: TRBV10-1
cdr3_nt: TGCGCCAGCAGTGAGTCTGGGCGGGAAGGGTACAATGAGCAGTTCTTC
cdr3_aa: CASSESGREGYNEQFF

clone_size: few
j_call: TRBJ1-1
d_call: -
v_call: TRBV3-1/TRBV3-2
cdr3_nt: TGTGCCAGCAGCCAAGGGCACAGGGCGAGCACTGAAGCTTTCTTT
cdr3_aa: CASSQGHRASTEAFF

clone_size: -
j_call: TRBJ1-2
d_call: TRBD1
v_call: TRBV6-5
cdr3_nt: TGTGCCAGCAGTTACCAAGGACAGGGGGCGTATGGCTACACCTTC
cdr3_aa: CASSYQGQGAYGYTF

clone_size: -
j_call: TRBJ2-7
d_call: -
v_call: TRBV7-9
cdr3_nt: TGTGCCAGCAGCTCCCGGATGACTCTCCCCGACGAGCAGTACTTC
cdr3_aa: CASSSRMTLPDEQYF

clone_size: -
j_call: TRBJ1-2
d_call: -
v_call: TRBV12-3/TRBV12-4
cdr3_nt: TGTGCCAGCAGTTCATCGGGAACAGGCTACACCTTC
cdr3_aa: CASSSSGTGYTF

clone_size: few
j_call: TRBJ2-7
d_call: TRBD2
v_call: TRBV5-1
cdr3_nt: TGCGCCAGCAGCTCAGGGACTACTAGCGGGAGCTCCTACGAGCAGTACTTC
cdr3_aa: CASSSGTTSGSSYEQYF

clone_size: -
j_call: TRBJ1-2
d_call: -
v_call: TRBV7-9
cdr3_nt: TGTGCCAGCAGCCCTGGAGGGAATTTCTATGGCTACACCTTC
cdr3_aa: CASSPGGNFYGYTF

clone_size: -
j_call: TRBJ1-5
d_call: -
v_call: TRBV4-2
cdr3_nt: TGTGCCAGCAGCCAAGATTCAGGGGCGGCTCAGCCCCAGCATTTT
cdr3_aa: CASSQDSGAAQPQHF

clone_size: -
j_call: TRBJ2-2
d_call: TRBD2
v_call: TRBV7-2
cdr3_nt: TGTGCCAGCAGCTTCGCTCAGGCGGGAGGGACCGGGGAGCTGTTTTTT
cdr3_aa: CASSFAQAGGTGELFF

clone_size: -
j_call: TRBJ2-1
d_call: TRBD2
v_call: TRBV5-4
cdr3_nt: TGTGCCAGCAGCTCATCCTGGGTAGCGGGGGGCCGCCGGTTCTTC
cdr3_aa: CASSSSWVAGGRRFF

clone_size: -
j_call: TRBJ2-5
d_call: -
v_call: TRBV25-1
cdr3_nt: TGTGCCAGCAGTGACTCACCTAATCTCTACGAGACCCAGTACTTC
cdr3_aa: CASSDSPNLYETQYF

clone_size: -
j_call: TRBJ2-7
d_call: -
v_call: TRBV7-7
cdr3_nt: TGTGCCAGCAGCTTACGCAGTGGGCCTCCCTACGAGCAGTACTTC
cdr3_aa: CASSLRSGPPYEQYF

clone_size: few
j_call: TRBJ2-1
d_call: TRBD2
v_call: TRBV7-2
cdr3_nt: TGTGCCAGCAGCTTAGGTCCTAGCGGGGTCGTCTCCTACAATGAGCAGTTCTTC
cdr3_aa: CASSLGPSGVVSYNEQFF

clone_size: -
j_call: TRBJ2-5
d_call: -
v_call: TRBV2
cdr3_nt: TGTGCCAGCAGTCAGAGCGGGTTGGAGACCCAGTACTTC
cdr3_aa: CASSQSGLETQYF

clone_size: -
j_call: TRBJ1-2
d_call: -
v_call: TRBV2
cdr3_nt: TGTGCCAGCAGTGACCATCCAGGGTTAGCTAACTATGGCTACACCTTC
cdr3_aa: CASSDHPGLANYGYTF

clone_size: -
j_call: TRBJ2-3
d_call: TRBD2
v_call: TRBV5-1
cdr3_nt: TGCGCCAGCAGCTTGGGGGAGCGGGATGGTGCAGATACGCAGTATTTT
cdr3_aa: CASSLGERDGADTQYF

clone_size: -
j_call: TRBJ2-7
d_call: -
v_call: TRBV19
cdr3_nt: TGTGCCAGTAGTAACTGGGCCTGGACCTACGAGCAGTACTTC
cdr3_aa: CASSNWAWTYEQYF

clone_size: -
j_call: TRBJ1-1
d_call: -
v_call: TRBV7-3
cdr3_nt: TGTGCCAGCAGCTTAACCTCGGGGGTCCAGGCTTTCTTT
cdr3_aa: CASSLTSGVQAFF

clone_size: -
j_call: TRBJ1-6
d_call: -
v_call: TRBV28
cdr3_nt: TGTGCCAGCCTGGGCCTCTATAATTCACCCCTCCACTTT
cdr3_aa: CASLGLYNSPLHF

clone_size: -
j_call: TRBJ2-1
d_call: TRBD2
v_call: TRBV23-1
cdr3_nt: TGCGCCAGCGGAGGGTTAGGGGAGGGCAATGAGCAGTTCTTC
cdr3_aa: CASGGLGEGNEQFF

clone_size: once
j_call: TRBJ1-3
d_call: -
v_call: TRBV28
cdr3_nt: TGTGCCACAGTGAGGGGGTACACTGGAAACACCATATATTTT
cdr3_aa: CATVRGYTGNTIYF

clone_size: -
j_call: TRBJ2-3
d_call: TRBD1
v_call: TRBV18
cdr3_nt: TGTGCCAGCTCACCGGAGGGACAGGGGAACACAGATACGCAGTATTTT
cdr3_aa: CASSPEGQGNTDTQYF